The 12 T cell receptor beta chains below were found in one sample sequenced in a study of cytomegalovirus exposure and HLA in healthy donors. PCR used 60 Vbeta primers and 13 Jbeta primers. TCRdb's table, derived via immunoSEQ multiplex PCR, lists solely in-frame clones and lacks some. The sample records approximately 140,000 clones, around 78% being singletons. Input material: PBMCs. The receptors here all came from a woman aged 18-35 years in good health and CMV-seronegative.

The sample holds a few counts of this clone. The genes are TRBV19 and TRBJ1-4; 7 bases are a match to TRBD1. CDR1 and CDR2 (germline): LNHDA, SQIVND (reference sequence). The CDR3 is 14 amino acids. With V trimmed by 10 bases and J by 3 bases, 8 bases remained unmatched. The chain's CDR3 is CATTTGEANEKLFF. The CDR3 DNA reads as TGTGCCACCACAACAGGGGAGGCTAATGAAAAACTGTTTTTT.

V usage is TRBV15 and J usage is TRBJ1-6; D unclear. V shed 5 bases and J shed 10 bases, with 9 bases lying between them. The CDR3 consists of 12 residues. Germline V gene data show CDR1 as LNHNV and CDR2 as YYDKDF (reference sequence). In DNA, the CDR3 is TGTGCCACCAGCGAGGAAGTCTCACCCCTCCACTTT. Protein product: CATSEEVSPLHF.

This clone occurred a few times. The gene calls are TRBV11-2 and TRBJ1-1; tentative D call: TRBD1 (6 bases). The CDR3 spans 12 residues. V lost 6 bases, J lost 5 bases, and 10 bases lay in between. Looked up from germline, CDR1 is SGHAT and CDR2 is FQNNGV. CDR3 bases: TGTGCCAGCAGGCCGACAGGTACTGAAGCTTTCTTT. Amino acid sequence: CASRPTGTEAFF.

The chain links TRBV2 to TRBJ2-7; D is perhaps TRBD2 (5 bases). CDR3 length: 15 amino acids. Deletions cut 2 bases from V and 6 bases from J, with 17 bases between. Per germline, CDR1 SNHLY and CDR2 FYNNEI. The CDR3 DNA is TGTGCCAGCAGTGAACTTTTGGGAGTCCAAGTCGAGCAGTACTTC. Protein sequence: CASSELLGVQVEQYF.

The J gene is TRBJ2-5, the V gene TRBV13; 8 nucleotides agree with TRBD1. The CDR3 is 14 amino acids. With 5 bases clipped from V and 3 bases from J, the junction kept 5 bases outside the gene matches. Looked up from germline, CDR1 is PRHDT and CDR2 is FYEKMQ (reference sequence). CDR3: CASSPTGGEETQYF. DNA for the CDR3: TGTGCCAGCAGCCCTACAGGGGGTGAAGAGACCCAGTACTTC.

The chain recombines TRBV10-1 with TRBJ2-3; 7 bases align to TRBD1. In germline, CDR1 is WNHNN, CDR2 SYGVQD (reference sequence). CDR3 length: 14 residues. V trimming: 5 bases; J trimming: 2 bases; junction bases outside the gene matches: 4. CDR3 protein: CASSLDRATDTQYF. The CDR3 DNA sequence: TGCGCCAGCAGTCTTGACAGGGCCACAGATACGCAGTATTTT.

The chain employs TRBV4-1 and TRBJ2-7; the match to TRBD2 covers 7 bases. The V gene's germline CDR1 is MGHRA and CDR2 YSYEKL. The length of the CDR3 is 17 residues. The V gene end was trimmed by 0 bases and the J gene end by 4 bases; junction bases not matched to a gene: 12. CDR3 amino acids: CASSQELAGVGSYEQYF. DNA for the CDR3: TGCGCCAGCAGCCAAGAATTGGCGGGAGTAGGGTCGTACGAGCAGTACTTC.

This chain joins TRBV4-1 and TRBJ2-1; 8 nucleotides match TRBD2. CDR1 is MGHRA, CDR2 YSYEKL, per germline. The CDR3 is made up of 16 amino acids. V lost 7 bases, J lost 7 bases, and 15 bases stayed unmatched. CDR3 residues: CASTKSQSGSSNEQFF. CDR3 bases: TGCGCCAGCACCAAAAGTCAAAGCGGGAGTTCGAATGAGCAGTTCTTC.

The chain couples TRBV30 to TRBJ2-3; 13 nucleotides agree with TRBD2. The CDR3 spans 19 residues. Germline V gene sequence: CDR1 GTSNPN, CDR2 SVGIG (reference sequence). Trimming removed 2 bases from V and 5 bases from J; junction bases left unmatched: 16. CDR3 region: CAWSKQRTSGSSGGDTQYF. The CDR3 DNA follows: TGTGCCTGGAGTAAACAACGGACTAGCGGGAGCTCAGGAGGAGATACGCAGTATTTT.

The chain employs TRBV19 and TRBJ1-5; a weak D match, TRBD1 (6 bases). Germline V CDR1 and CDR2: LNHDA, SQIVND (reference sequence). The V and J ends lost 5 bases and 0 bases respectively, with 11 bases between them. The CDR3 is 15 residues long. CDR3 protein: CASSSGGGSNQPQHF. CDR3 DNA: TGTGCCAGTAGTTCGGGGGGCGGTAGCAATCAGCCCCAGCATTTT.

This clone was picked up one time. This rearrangement joins TRBV4-2 to TRBJ1-3; TRBD1 might be the D (6 bases). The V and J ends lost 0 bases and 1 base respectively, with 13 bases between them. The CDR3 loop spans 17 amino acids. Germline-derived CDR1 and CDR2 are LGHNA and YNFKEQ. The CDR3 sequence is CASSQEQRDISGNTIYF. In nucleotides, the CDR3 is TGTGCCAGCAGCCAAGAACAGCGGGACATATCTGGAAACACCATATATTTT.

This clone was observed a single time. The DNA for the CDR3 is TGTGCTAGTGGTTTGCGGGATACGCAGTATTTT. It yields the protein CASGLRDTQYF. V and J are TRBV12-5 and TRBJ2-3; unclear D gene. This CDR3 contains 11 residues. CDR1 and CDR2 from the germline V gene are LGHNT and FRNRAP. Trimming removed 2 bases from V and 6 bases from J, with 3 bases in between.